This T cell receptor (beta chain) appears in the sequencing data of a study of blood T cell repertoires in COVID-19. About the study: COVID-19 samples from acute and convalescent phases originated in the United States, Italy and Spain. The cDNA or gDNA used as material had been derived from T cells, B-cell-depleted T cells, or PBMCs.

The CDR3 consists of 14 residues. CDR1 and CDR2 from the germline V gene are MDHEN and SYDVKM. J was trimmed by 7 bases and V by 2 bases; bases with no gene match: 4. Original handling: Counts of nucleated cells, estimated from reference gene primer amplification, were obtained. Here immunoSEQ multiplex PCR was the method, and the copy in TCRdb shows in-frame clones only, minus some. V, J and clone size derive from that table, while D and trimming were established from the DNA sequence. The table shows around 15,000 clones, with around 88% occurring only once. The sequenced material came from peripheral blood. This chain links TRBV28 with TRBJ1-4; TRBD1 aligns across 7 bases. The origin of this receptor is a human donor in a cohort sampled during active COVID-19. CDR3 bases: TGTGCCAGCAGTTTAAGACAGGGTTTTGAAAAACTGTTTTTT. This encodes CASSLRQGFEKLFF.